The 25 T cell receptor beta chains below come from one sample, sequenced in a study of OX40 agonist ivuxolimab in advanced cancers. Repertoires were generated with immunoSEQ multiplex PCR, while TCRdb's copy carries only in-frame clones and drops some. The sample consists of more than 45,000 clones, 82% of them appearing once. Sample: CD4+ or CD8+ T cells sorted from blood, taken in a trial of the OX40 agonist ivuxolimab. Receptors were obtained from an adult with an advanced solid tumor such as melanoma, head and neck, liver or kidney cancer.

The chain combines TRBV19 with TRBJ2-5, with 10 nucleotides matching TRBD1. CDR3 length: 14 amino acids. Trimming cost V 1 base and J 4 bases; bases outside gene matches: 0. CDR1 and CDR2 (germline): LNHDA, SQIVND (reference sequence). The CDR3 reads CASSIGQGAETQYF. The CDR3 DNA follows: TGTGCCAGTAGTATAGGACAGGGGGCAGAGACCCAGTACTTC.

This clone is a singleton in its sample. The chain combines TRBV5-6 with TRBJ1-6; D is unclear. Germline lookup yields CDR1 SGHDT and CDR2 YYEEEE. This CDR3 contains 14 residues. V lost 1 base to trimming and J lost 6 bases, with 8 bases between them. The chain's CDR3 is CASSLWGGNSPLHF. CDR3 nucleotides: TGTGCCAGCAGCTTGTGGGGTGGTAATTCACCCCTCCACTTT.

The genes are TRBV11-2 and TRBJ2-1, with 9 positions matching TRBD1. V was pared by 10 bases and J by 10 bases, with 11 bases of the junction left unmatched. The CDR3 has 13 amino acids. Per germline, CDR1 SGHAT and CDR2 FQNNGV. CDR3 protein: CAIRGQGRREQFF. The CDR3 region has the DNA TGTGCCATCCGAGGACAGGGGAGGAGGGAGCAGTTCTTC.

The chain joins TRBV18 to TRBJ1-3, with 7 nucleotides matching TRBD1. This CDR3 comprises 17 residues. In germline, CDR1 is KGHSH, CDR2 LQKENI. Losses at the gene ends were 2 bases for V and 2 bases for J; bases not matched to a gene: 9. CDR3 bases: TGTGCCAGCTCACCATCGGGACAGTCCGGAGCTGGAAACACCATATATTTT. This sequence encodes CASSPSGQSGAGNTIYF.

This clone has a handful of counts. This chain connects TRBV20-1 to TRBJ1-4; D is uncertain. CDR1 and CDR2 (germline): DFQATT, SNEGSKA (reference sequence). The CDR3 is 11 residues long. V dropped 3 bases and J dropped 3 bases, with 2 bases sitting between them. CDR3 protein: CSASSNEKLFF. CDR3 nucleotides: TGCAGTGCTAGTTCTAATGAAAAACTGTTTTTT.

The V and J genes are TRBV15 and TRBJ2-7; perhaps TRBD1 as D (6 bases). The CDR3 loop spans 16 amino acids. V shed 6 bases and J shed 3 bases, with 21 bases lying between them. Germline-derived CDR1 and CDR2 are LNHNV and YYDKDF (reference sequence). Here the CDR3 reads CATRLWSGTRSYEQYF. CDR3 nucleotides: TGTGCCACCAGACTTTGGTCCGGGACAAGGAGCTACGAGCAGTACTTC.

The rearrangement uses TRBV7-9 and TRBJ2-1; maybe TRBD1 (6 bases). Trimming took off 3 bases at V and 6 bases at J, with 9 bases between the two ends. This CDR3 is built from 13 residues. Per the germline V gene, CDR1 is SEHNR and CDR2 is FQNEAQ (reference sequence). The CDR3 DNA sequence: TGTGCCAGCAGCTTTCCAGGGGCCAATGAGCAGTTCTTC. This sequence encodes CASSFPGANEQFF. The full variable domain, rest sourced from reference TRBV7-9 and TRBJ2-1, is DTGVSQNPRHKITKRGQNVTFRCDPISEHNRLYWYRQTLGQGPEFLTYFQNEAQLEKSRLLSDRFSAERPKGSFSTLEIQRTEQGDSAMYLCASSFPGANEQFFGPGTRLTVL.

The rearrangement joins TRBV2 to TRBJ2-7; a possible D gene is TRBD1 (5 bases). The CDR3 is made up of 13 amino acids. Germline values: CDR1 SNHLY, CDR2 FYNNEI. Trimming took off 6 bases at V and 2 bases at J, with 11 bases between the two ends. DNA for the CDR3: TGTGCCAGCAGCCCGACAGTTACCTACGAGCAGTACTTC. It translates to CASSPTVTYEQYF.

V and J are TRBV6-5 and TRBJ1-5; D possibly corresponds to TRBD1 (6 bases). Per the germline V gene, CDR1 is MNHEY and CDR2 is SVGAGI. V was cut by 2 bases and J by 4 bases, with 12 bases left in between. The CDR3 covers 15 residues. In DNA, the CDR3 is TGTGCCAGCAGTTACGGGCGGGGGGCTAATCAGCCCCAGCATTTT. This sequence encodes CASSYGRGANQPQHF.

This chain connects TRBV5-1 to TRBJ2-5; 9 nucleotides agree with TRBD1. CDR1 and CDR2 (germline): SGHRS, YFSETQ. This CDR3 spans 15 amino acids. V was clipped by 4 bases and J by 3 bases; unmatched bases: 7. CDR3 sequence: CASSGGRDREETQYF. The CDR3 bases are TGCGCCAGCAGCGGAGGGAGGGACAGGGAAGAGACCCAGTACTTC.

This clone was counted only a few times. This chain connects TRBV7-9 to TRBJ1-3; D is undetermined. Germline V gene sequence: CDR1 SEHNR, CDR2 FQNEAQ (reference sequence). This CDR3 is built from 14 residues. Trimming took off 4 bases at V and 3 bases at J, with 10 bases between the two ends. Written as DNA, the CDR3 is TGTGCCAGCAGCTCTCAGACCATTGGAAACACCATATATTTT. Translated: CASSSQTIGNTIYF.

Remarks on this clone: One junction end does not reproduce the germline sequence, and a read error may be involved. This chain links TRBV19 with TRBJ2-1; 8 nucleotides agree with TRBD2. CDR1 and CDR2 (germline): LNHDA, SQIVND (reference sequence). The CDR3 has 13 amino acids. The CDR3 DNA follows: TGTGCCAGTAGGGCCAGCGGGAGAAATGGGCAGTTCTTC. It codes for CASRASGRNGQFF.

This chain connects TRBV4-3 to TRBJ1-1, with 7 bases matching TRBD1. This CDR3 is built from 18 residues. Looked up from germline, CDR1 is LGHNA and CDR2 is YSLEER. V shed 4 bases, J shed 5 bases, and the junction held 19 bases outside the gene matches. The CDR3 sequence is CASSRQGGFGAGGTEAFF. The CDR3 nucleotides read TGCGCCAGCAGCCGTCAAGGGGGTTTTGGGGCAGGGGGGACTGAAGCTTTCTTT.

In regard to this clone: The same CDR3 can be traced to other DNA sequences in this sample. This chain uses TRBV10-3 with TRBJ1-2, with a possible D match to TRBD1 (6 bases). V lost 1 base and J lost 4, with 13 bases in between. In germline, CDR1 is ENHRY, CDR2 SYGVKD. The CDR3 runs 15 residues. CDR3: CAISELGGLGYGYTF. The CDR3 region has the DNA TGTGCCATCAGTGAGTTAGGGGGGCTCGGCTATGGCTACACCTTC.

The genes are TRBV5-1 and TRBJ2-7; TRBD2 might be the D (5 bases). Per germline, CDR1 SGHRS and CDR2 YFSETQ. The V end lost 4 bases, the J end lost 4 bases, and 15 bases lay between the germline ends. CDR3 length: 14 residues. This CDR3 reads CASSPSASGYEQYF. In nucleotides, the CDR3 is TGCGCCAGCAGCCCGTCGGCGTCGGGATACGAGCAGTACTTC.

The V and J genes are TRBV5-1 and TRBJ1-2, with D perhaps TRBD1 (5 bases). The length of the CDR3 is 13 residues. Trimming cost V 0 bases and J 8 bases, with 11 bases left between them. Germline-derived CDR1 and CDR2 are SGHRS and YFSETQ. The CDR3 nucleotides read TGCGCCAGCAGCTTGGCAGGGTTTAGCGGCTACACCTTC. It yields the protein CASSLAGFSGYTF.

This CDR3 is CASSLLGQNTDTQYF. The DNA for the CDR3 is TGTGCCAGCAGCCTCCTGGGACAGAACACAGATACGCAGTATTTT. The chain employs TRBV7-9 and TRBJ2-3; 7 nucleotides line up with TRBD1. The V segment lost 5 bases and the J segment 2 bases; nucleotides outside the gene matches: 7. CDR1 and CDR2 (germline): SEHNR, FQNEAQ (reference sequence). The length of the CDR3 is 15 residues.

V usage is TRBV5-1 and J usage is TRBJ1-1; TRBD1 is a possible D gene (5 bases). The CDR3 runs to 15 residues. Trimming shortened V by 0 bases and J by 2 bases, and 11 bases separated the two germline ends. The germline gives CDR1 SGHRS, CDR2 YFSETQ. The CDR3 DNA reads TGCGCCAGCAGCTTGGATACGGGGGATAACACTGAAGCTTTCTTT. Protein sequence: CASSLDTGDNTEAFF.

As DNA, the CDR3 is TGTGCCAGCAGCCCAGGGACAGGGGGATTTATCTACGAGCAGTACTTC. Amino acids: CASSPGTGGFIYEQYF. The chain couples TRBV5-6 to TRBJ2-7, with 11 bases that match TRBD1. Germline V lookup: CDR1 SGHDT, CDR2 YYEEEE. The CDR3 covers 16 residues. The trim removed 4 bases at V and 3 bases at J, leaving 9 bases unmatched.

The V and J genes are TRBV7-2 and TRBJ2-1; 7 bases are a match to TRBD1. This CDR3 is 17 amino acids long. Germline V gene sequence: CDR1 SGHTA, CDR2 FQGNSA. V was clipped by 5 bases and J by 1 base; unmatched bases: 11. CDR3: CASSRRTGVNSYNEQFF. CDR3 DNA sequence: TGTGCCAGCAGCCGCAGAACAGGGGTAAATTCCTACAATGAGCAGTTCTTC.

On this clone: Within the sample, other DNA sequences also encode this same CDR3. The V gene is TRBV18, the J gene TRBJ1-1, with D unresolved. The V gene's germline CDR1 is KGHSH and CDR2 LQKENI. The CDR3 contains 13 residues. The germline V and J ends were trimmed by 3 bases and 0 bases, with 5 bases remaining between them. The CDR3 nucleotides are TGTGCCAGCTCACCGGGCATGAACACTGAAGCTTTCTTT. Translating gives CASSPGMNTEAFF.

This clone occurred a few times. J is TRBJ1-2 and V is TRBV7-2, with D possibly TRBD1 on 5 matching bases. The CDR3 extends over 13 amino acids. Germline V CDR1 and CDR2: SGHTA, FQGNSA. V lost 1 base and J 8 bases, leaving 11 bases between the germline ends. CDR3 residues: CASSLVGDAGYTF. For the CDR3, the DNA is TGTGCCAGCAGCTTAGTAGGGGACGCGGGCTACACCTTC.

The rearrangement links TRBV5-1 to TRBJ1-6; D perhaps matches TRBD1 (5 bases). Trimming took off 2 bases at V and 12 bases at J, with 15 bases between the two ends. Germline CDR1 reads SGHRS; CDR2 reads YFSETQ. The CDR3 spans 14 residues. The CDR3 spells CASSLGAAGRPLHF. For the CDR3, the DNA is TGCGCCAGCAGCTTAGGGGCCGCCGGGAGACCCCTCCACTTT.

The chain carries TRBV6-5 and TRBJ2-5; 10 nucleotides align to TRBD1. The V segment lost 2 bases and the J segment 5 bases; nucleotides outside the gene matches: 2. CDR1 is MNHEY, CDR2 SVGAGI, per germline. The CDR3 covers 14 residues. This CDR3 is CASSYDRGLETQYF. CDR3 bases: TGTGCCAGCAGTTACGACAGGGGGCTGGAGACCCAGTACTTC.

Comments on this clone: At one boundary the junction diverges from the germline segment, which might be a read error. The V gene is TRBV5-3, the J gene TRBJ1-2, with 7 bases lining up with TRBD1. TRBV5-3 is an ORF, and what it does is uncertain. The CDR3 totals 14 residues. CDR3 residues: CASSLAQGTRGYTF. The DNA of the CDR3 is TGTGCCAGCAGCTTGGCACAGGGGACCCGTGGCTACACCTTC.